Listed here are 19 T cell receptor beta chains from one sample, sequenced in a study of cytomegalovirus exposure and HLA in healthy donors. With 60 Vbeta and 13 Jbeta primers, the PCR was carried out. TCRdb's copy holds only in-frame clones and misses some; the assay was immunoSEQ multiplex PCR. The sample carries approximately 150,000 clones, approximately 72% recorded once. Input material: PBMCs. These receptors were collected from a female donor in good health and CMV-seronegative.

This chain joins TRBV30 and TRBJ1-2, with D perhaps matching TRBD1 (5 bases). The V gene's germline CDR1 is GTSNPN and CDR2 SVGIG (reference sequence). This CDR3 spans 11 amino acids. V lost 2 bases, J lost 8 bases, and 9 bases lay in between. CDR3 sequence: CAWSPTVGYTF. DNA for the CDR3: TGTGCCTGGAGTCCGACAGTGGGCTACACCTTC.

This clone was seen a single time. V usage is TRBV28 and J usage is TRBJ2-7; 13 bases align to TRBD2. The V gene's germline CDR1 is MDHEN and CDR2 SYDVKM. Trimming took 6 bases from V and 5 from J; bases not matched to a gene: 7. This CDR3 spans 15 amino acids. CDR3 sequence: CASRLAGGGLDEQYF. DNA for the CDR3: TGTGCCAGCAGACTAGCGGGAGGGGGTTTGGACGAGCAGTACTTC.

Details on this clone: Germline and junction disagree at one end, which may indicate a read error. This chain connects TRBV15 to TRBJ2-6, with D perhaps TRBD1 (5 bases). Germline V lookup: CDR1 LNHNV, CDR2 YYDKDF (reference sequence). This CDR3 spans 15 amino acids. The CDR3 DNA sequence: TGTGCCACCAGCAAAGGTAGCTCTGGGGCCAACGTCCCGACTTTC. Translating it yields CATSKGSSGANVPTF.

The V call is TRBV7-9, the J call TRBJ1-2; D is ambiguous. The CDR3 covers 14 residues. Germline CDR1 SEHNR, CDR2 FQNEAQ (reference sequence). V lost 2 bases and J lost 1, with 8 bases in between. Here the CDR3 reads CASSLSGNNYGYTF. The CDR3 coding sequence is TGTGCCAGCAGCTTAAGCGGCAATAACTATGGCTACACCTTC.

There are a few counts of this clone. This chain uses TRBV7-2 with TRBJ2-3; TRBD1 is a possible D gene (5 bases). The CDR3 extends over 14 amino acids. Germline V lookup: CDR1 SGHTA, CDR2 FQGNSA. V dropped 4 bases and J dropped 4 bases, with 12 bases sitting between them. The CDR3 nucleotides are TGTGCCAGCAGCTCCACCAAAGGGGCAGATACGCAGTATTTT. Translation: CASSSTKGADTQYF.

The table lists this clone with a count of one. The chain has TRBV12-5 and TRBJ2-1; 8 bases map to TRBD2. V lost 0 bases and J lost 8; bases outside the gene matches: 12. Per germline, CDR1 LGHNT and CDR2 FRNRAP. The CDR3 totals 17 residues. The CDR3 protein is CASGLVPTGGQVDEQFF. In nucleotides, the CDR3 is TGTGCTAGTGGTTTGGTACCAACGGGGGGGCAGGTCGATGAGCAGTTCTTC.

This clone has just one count. The chain combines TRBV6-6 with TRBJ1-1; D not resolved. Trimming pared 3 bases from V and 1 base from J, leaving 9 bases between. CDR1 and CDR2 from the germline V gene are MNHNY and SVGAGI (reference sequence). CDR3 length: 14 residues. The chain's CDR3 is CASSYSAGNTEAFF. The CDR3 DNA reads as TGTGCCAGCAGTTATTCGGCAGGGAACACTGAAGCTTTCTTT.

V and J are TRBV13 and TRBJ2-7, with 14 positions matching TRBD2. Trimming at V came to 5 bases and at J to 2 bases, leaving 2 bases not matched to a gene. Germline CDR1 PRHDT, CDR2 FYEKMQ (reference sequence). CDR3 size: 15 residues. The DNA of the CDR3 is TGTGCCAGCAGCCAGGGACTAGCGGGGGCCTACGAGCAGTACTTC. Protein sequence: CASSQGLAGAYEQYF.

J is TRBJ2-7 and V is TRBV9; a weak D match, TRBD2 (5 bases). The length of the CDR3 is 13 residues. Trimming removed 0 bases at V and 3 bases at J, with 7 bases between. Germline lookup yields CDR1 SGDLS and CDR2 YYNGEE. CDR3 nucleotide sequence: TGTGCCAGCAGCGTAGCCGAGGGCTACGAGCAGTACTTC. This gives the protein CASSVAEGYEQYF.

The chain recombines TRBV5-1 with TRBJ1-6; TRBD1 is a possible D gene (6 bases). V gave up 6 bases and J gave up 10 bases, with 14 bases separating them. The CDR3 has 13 amino acids. Germline-derived CDR1 and CDR2 are SGHRS and YFSETQ. The CDR3 DNA reads TGCGCCAGCACGAGGGGGGGAGACTCACCCCTCCACTTT. Residues: CASTRGGDSPLHF.

This chain joins TRBV4-1 and TRBJ2-7; tentative D call: TRBD2 (6 bases). Germline CDR1 reads MGHRA; CDR2 reads YSYEKL. V lost 4 bases to trimming and J lost 3 bases, with 10 bases between them. The CDR3 spans 13 residues. CDR3 sequence reads: CASSPSGRYEQYF. CDR3 nucleotides: TGCGCCAGCAGCCCCAGCGGGCGCTACGAGCAGTACTTC.

J is TRBJ1-5 and V is TRBV4-3; the match to TRBD1 covers 8 bases. The V segment lost 2 bases and the J segment 1 base; nucleotides outside the gene matches: 1. The CDR3 length is 15 residues. Germline values: CDR1 LGHNA, CDR2 YSLEER. Written as DNA, the CDR3 is TGCGCCAGCAGCCAATGGACAGGGAGCAATCAGCCCCAGCATTTT. Encoded protein: CASSQWTGSNQPQHF.

J is TRBJ1-2 and V is TRBV7-8, with a possible D match to TRBD1 (5 bases). Germline V gene lookup returns CDR1 SGHVS and CDR2 FQNEAQ. This CDR3 comprises 13 residues. V was pared by 5 bases and J by 2 bases, with 9 bases between. The CDR3 here is CASSSRVNYGYTF. The CDR3 coding sequence is TGTGCCAGCAGCAGCAGGGTAAACTATGGCTACACCTTC.

The DNA of the CDR3 is TGTGCCAGCAGTGTAAACGGACAGGGGGAGGCCGGGGAGCTGTTTTTT. This gives the protein CASSVNGQGEAGELFF. This chain joins TRBV28 and TRBJ2-2; TRBD1 matches at 10 bases. The CDR3 is 16 residues long. Germline V gives CDR1 MDHEN, CDR2 SYDVKM. With 5 bases clipped from V and 6 bases from J, the junction kept 9 bases outside the gene matches.

This clone turned up a few times. The J gene is TRBJ2-2, the V gene TRBV5-1; 8 nucleotides line up with TRBD2. CDR1 and CDR2 from the germline V gene are SGHRS and YFSETQ. V shed 5 bases and J 1 base; nucleotides not matched to a gene: 4. The CDR3 runs to 15 residues. The CDR3 is CASSRGGQNTGELFF. The CDR3 DNA reads TGCGCCAGCAGTCGGGGGGGGCAGAACACCGGGGAGCTGTTTTTT.

J is TRBJ2-5 and V is TRBV7-2; the D gene is possibly TRBD2 (6 bases). Germline values: CDR1 SGHTA, CDR2 FQGNSA. This CDR3 contains 15 residues. Between the trimmed V and J ends, which lost 6 bases and 1 base, there was a span of 15 bases. CDR3 loop: CASRGSAGSQETQYF. The DNA for the CDR3 is TGTGCCAGCAGAGGCTCGGCGGGGAGCCAAGAGACCCAGTACTTC.

The CDR3, as DNA: TGTGCCAGCAGCTGGATGACCGAAGGGGAATACAATGAGCAGTTCTTC. As protein: CASSWMTEGEYNEQFF. The chain uses TRBV5-6 and TRBJ2-1; possibly TRBD1 for D (5 bases). The ends were cut back, 3 bases at V and 4 bases at J, with 17 bases in the middle. Per the germline V gene, CDR1 is SGHDT and CDR2 is YYEEEE. This CDR3 is built from 16 residues.

This chain connects TRBV4-1 to TRBJ1-3; 9 bases are shared with TRBD1. This CDR3 has 19 amino acids. Germline V gene data show CDR1 as MGHRA and CDR2 as YSYEKL. With V trimmed by 1 base and J by 0 bases, 10 bases remained unmatched. The CDR3: CASSQGGGTGSLSGNTIYF. CDR3 DNA: TGCGCCAGCAGCCAAGGCGGTGGGACAGGGAGCCTCTCTGGAAACACCATATATTTT.

Here the CDR3 DNA reads TGTGCCAGCAGCCCCCCAACAGGAATAGCCAAAAACATTCAGTACTTC. Translation: CASSPPTGIAKNIQYF. V and J are TRBV7-9 and TRBJ2-4, with D tentatively TRBD1 (5 bases). The CDR3 runs 16 residues. Trimming left V 5 bases short and J 0 bases short, with 14 bases between. Germline V gives CDR1 SEHNR, CDR2 FQNEAQ (reference sequence). Full variable domain (missing parts from reference TRBV7-9 and TRBJ2-4): DTGVSQNPRHKITKRGQNVTFRCDPISEHNRLYWYRQTLGQGPEFLTYFQNEAQLEKSRLLSDRFSAERPKGSFSTLEIQRTEQGDSAMYLCASSPPTGIAKNIQYFGAGTRLSVL.